This T cell receptor beta chain comes out of a study of shared clonotypes between healthy human individuals. Study findings and constraints: Sharing across four donors was highest in naive CD4 (around 5%) and lowest in memory CD8 (approximately 0.4%). Tissues were not sampled, only blood, and their repertoires likely differ.

Splitting of each subset's genomic DNA was done evenly across several immunoSEQ plates. Sequencing was performed with immunoSEQ multiplex PCR; in TCRdb, only in-frame clones are kept and a portion is missing. The repertoire holds a few million clones, approximately 96% seen once, with approximately 0.13% in the top ten. The donors, healthy adults who were HIV-negative, had experienced no recent acute infections or vaccinations. On this clone: Its specificity is not known. Additional DNA sequences in this sample encode the identical CDR3.

The CDR3 has 13 amino acids. V dropped 1 base and J dropped 5 bases, with 8 bases sitting between them. From germline, CDR1 is MGHRA and CDR2 YSYEKL. The material sequenced was naive CD4+ T cells sorted from blood. Stated subset: CD45RA+ positively selected. The source of this sequence is a man aged 18-30 years in good health. The chain combines TRBV4-1 with TRBJ2-5; no firm D call. CDR3 sequence: CASSQVLRETQYF. As DNA, the CDR3 is TGCGCCAGCAGCCAAGTTTTACGGGAGACCCAGTACTTC.